This T cell receptor (beta chain) comes out of a study of regulatory T cells in long-lasting Graves disease. Study-wide results and limits: Not thyroid tissue but only peripheral blood was studied. It was possible that the small sample size reduced accuracy.

Arm-PCR of CDR3 regions and iRepertoire HTBI primers were the basis on which TCR beta libraries were built. From the multiplex PCR reads, TCRdb called clonotypes with MiXCR, one entry per CDR3 protein. This table holds hundreds of thousands of distinct CDR3 sequences, roughly 21% found once. This clonotype was recorded only once. The antigen is undetermined. Time point reported: persistent/refractory GD, antithyroid drugs over 5 years with positive TRAb. The TCR library used RNA extracted from PBMCs. Each patient gave approximately 10 milliliters of EDTA-anticoagulated peripheral blood. In germline, CDR1 is LGHDT, CDR2 YNNKEL (reference sequence). V lost 4 bases, J lost 1 base, and 13 bases stayed unmatched. The CDR3 sequence is 19 residues long.

The rearrangement joins TRBV3-1 to TRBJ2-4; 10 bases agree with TRBD2. The origin of this receptor is a female donor with Graves disease. The sequencing used peripheral blood mononuclear cells (PBMCs), collected when the disease was refractory, from a patient treated with antithyroid drugs. The CDR3, as DNA: TGTGCCAGCAGCCGAGTATTGAGACTAGCGGGTAGGGCCAAAAACATTCAGTACTTC. It translates to CASSRVLRLAGRAKNIQYF.